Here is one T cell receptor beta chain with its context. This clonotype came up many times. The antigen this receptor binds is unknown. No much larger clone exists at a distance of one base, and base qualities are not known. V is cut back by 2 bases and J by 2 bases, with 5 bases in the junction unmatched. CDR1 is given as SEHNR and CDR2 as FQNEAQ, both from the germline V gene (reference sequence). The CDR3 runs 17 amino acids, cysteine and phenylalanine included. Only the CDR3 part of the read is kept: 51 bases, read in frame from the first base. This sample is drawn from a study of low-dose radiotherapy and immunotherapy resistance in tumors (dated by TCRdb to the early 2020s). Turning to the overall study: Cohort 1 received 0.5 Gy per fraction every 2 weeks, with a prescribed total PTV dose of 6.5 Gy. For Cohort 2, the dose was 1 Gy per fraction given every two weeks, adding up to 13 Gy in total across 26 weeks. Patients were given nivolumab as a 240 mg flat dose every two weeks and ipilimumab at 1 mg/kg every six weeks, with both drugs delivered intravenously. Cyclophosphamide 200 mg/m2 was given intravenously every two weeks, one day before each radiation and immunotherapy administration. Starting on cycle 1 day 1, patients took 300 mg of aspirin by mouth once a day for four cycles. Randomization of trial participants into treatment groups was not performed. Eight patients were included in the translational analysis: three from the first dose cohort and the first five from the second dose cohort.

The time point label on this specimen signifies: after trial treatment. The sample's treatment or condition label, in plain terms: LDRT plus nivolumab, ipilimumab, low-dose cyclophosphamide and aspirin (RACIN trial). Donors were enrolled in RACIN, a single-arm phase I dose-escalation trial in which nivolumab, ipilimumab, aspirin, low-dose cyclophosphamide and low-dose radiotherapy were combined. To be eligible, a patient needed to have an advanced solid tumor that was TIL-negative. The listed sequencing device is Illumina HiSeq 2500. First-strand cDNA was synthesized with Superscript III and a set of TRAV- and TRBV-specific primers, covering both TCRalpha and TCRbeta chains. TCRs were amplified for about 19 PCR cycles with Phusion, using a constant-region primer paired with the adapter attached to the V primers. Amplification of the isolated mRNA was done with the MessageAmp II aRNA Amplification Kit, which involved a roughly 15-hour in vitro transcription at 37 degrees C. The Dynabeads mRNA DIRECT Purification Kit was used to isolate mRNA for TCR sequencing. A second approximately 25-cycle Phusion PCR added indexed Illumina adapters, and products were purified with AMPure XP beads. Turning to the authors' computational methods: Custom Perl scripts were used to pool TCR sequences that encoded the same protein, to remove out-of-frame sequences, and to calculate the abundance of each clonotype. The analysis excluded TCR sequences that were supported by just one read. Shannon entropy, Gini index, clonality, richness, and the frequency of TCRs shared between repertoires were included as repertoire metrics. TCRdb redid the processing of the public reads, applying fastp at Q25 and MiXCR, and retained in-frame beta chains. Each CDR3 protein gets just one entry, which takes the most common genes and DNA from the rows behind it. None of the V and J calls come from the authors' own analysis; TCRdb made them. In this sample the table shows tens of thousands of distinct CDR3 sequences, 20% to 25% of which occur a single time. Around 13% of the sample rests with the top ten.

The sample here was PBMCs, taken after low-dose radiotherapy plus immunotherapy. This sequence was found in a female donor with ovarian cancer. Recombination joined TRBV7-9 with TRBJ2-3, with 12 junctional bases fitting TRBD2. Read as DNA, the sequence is TGTGCCAGCAGCTTACTAGCGGGAGGGGTGGACACAGATACGCAGTATTTT. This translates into CASSLLAGGVDTDTQYF.